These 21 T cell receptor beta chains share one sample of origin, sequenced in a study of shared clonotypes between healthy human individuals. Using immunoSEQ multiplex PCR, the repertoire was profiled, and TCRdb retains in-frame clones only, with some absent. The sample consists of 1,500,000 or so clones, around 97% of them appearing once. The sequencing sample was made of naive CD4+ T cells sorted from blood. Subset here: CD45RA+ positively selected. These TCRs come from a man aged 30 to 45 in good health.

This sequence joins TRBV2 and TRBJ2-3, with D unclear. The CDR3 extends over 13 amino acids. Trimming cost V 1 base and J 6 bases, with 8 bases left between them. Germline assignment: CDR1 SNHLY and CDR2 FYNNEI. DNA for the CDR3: TGTGCCAGCAGTGAAGGGAATTGGGATACGCAGTATTTT. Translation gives CASSEGNWDTQYF. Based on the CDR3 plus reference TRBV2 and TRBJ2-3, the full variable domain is EPEVTQTPSHQVTQMGQEVILRCVPISNHLYFYWYRQILGQKVEFLVSFYNNEISEKSEIFDDQFSVERPDGSNFTLKIRSTKLEDSAMYFCASSEGNWDTQYFGPGTRLTVL.

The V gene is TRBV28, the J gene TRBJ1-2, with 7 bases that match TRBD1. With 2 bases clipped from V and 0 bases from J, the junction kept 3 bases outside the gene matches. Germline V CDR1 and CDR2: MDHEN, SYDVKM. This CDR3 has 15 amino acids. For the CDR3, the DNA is TGTGCCAGCAGTTTAAAGGGGGCAGCTAACTATGGCTACACCTTC. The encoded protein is CASSLKGAANYGYTF.

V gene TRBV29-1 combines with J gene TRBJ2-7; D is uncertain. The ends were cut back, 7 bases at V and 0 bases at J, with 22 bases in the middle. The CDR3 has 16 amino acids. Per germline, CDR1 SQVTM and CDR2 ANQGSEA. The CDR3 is CSALRTDILNSYEQYF. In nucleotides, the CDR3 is TGCAGCGCCCTTCGGACCGACATCCTAAACTCCTACGAGCAGTACTTC.

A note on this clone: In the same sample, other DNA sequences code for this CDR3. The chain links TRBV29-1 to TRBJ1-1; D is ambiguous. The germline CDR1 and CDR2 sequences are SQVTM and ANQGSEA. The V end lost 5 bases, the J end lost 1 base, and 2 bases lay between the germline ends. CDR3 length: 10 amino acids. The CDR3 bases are TGCAGCGTTAGGAACACTGAAGCTTTCTTT. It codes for CSVRNTEAFF.

CDR3 amino acids: CASRLRGGSGNTIYF. CDR3 coding DNA: TGTGCCAGCCGCCTCCGGGGGGGATCAGGAAACACCATATATTTT. The genes are TRBV28 and TRBJ1-3, with TRBD1 as a possible D gene (5 bases). The CDR3 is made up of 15 amino acids. Trimming left V 8 bases short and J 4 bases short, with 18 bases between. CDR1 and CDR2 from the germline V gene are MDHEN and SYDVKM.

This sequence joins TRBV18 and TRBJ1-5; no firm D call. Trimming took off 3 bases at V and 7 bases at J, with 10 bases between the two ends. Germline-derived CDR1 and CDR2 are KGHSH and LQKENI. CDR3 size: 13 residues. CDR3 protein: CASSPSLSQPQHF. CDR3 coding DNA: TGTGCCAGCTCACCCAGCCTCAGCCAGCCCCAGCATTTT.

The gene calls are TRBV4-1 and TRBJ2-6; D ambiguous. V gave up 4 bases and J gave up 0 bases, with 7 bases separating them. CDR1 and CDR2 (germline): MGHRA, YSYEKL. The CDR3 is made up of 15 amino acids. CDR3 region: CASSRLNSGANVLTF. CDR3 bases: TGCGCCAGCAGCCGATTGAACTCTGGGGCCAACGTCCTGACTTTC.

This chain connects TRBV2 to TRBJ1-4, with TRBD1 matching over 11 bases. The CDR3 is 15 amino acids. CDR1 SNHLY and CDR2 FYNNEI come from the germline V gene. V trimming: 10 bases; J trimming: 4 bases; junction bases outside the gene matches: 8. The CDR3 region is CANRDRGTINEKLFF. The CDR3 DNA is TGTGCCAACCGGGACAGGGGGACCATTAATGAAAAACTGTTTTTT.

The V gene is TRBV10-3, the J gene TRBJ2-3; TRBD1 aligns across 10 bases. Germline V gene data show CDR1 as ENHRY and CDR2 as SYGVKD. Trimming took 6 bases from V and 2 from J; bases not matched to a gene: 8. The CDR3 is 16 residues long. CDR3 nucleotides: TGTGCCATCAGGGGACAGGGGCCGAAATACACAGATACGCAGTATTTT. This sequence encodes CAIRGQGPKYTDTQYF.

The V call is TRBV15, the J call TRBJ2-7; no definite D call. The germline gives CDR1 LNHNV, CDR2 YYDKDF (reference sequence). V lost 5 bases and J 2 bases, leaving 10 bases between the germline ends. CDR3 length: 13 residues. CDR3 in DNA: TGTGCCACCAGCTCGCCCCAAGCCTACGAGCAGTACTTC. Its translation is CATSSPQAYEQYF.

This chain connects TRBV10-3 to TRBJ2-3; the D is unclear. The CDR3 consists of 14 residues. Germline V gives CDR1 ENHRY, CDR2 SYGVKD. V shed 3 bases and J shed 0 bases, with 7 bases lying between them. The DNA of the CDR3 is TGTGCCATCAGTGATGTAGGGAGCACAGATACGCAGTATTTT. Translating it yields CAISDVGSTDTQYF.

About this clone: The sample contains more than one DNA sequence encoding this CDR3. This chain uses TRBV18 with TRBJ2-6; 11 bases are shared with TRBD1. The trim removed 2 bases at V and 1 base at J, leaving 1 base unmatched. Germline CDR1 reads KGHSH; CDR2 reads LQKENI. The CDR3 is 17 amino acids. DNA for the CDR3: TGTGCCAGCTCACCAGGACAGGGGGCGTCTGGGGCCAACGTCCTGACTTTC. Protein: CASSPGQGASGANVLTF. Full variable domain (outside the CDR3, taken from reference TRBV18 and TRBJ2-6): NAGVMQNPRHLVRRRGQEARLRCSPMKGHSHVYWYRQLPEEGLKFMVYLQKENIIDESGMPKERFSAEFPKEGPSILRIQQVVRGDSAAYFCASSPGQGASGANVLTFGAGSRLTVL.

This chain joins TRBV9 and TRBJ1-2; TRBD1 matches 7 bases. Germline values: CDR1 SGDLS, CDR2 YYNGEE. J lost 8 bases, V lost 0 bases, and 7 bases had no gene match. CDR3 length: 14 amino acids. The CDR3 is CASSVATGLWGYTF. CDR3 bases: TGTGCCAGCAGCGTAGCGACAGGGTTATGGGGCTACACCTTC.

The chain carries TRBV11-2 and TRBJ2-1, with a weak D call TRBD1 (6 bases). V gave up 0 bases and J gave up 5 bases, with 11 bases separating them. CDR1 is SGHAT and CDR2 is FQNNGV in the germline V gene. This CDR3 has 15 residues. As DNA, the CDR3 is TGTGCCAGCAGCTTAGAGAGGGGGTTCCACAATGAGCAGTTCTTC. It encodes CASSLERGFHNEQFF.

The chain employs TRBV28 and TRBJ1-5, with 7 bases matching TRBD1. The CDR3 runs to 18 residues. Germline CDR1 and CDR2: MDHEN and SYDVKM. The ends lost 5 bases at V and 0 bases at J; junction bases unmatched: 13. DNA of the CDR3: TGTGCCAGCAGTGTCACAGGGGTAGGGCTTTATAGCAATCAGCCCCAGCATTTT. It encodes CASSVTGVGLYSNQPQHF.

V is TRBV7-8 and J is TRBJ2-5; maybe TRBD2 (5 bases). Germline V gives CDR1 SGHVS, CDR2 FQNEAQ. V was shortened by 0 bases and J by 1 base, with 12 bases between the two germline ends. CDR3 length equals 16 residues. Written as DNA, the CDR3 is TGTGCCAGCAGCTTAGCGCGACTACTCTTCCAAGAGACCCAGTACTTC. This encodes CASSLARLLFQETQYF.

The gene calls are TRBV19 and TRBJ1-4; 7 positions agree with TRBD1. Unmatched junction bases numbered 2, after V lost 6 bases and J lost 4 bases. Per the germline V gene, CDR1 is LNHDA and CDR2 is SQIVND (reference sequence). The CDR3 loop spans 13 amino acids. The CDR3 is CASSGTVNEKLFF. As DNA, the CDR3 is TGTGCCAGTAGCGGGACAGTTAATGAAAAACTGTTTTTT. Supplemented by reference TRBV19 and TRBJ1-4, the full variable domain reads DGGITQSPKYLFRKEGQNVTLSCEQNLNHDAMYWYRQDPGQGLRLIYYSQIVNDFQKGDIAEGYSVSREKKESFPLTVTSAQKNPTAFYLCASSGTVNEKLFFGSGTQLSVL.

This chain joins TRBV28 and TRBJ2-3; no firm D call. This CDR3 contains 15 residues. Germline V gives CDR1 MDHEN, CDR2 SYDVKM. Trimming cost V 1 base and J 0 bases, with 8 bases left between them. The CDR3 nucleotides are TGTGCCAGCAGTTTATCAGATCGTAGCACAGATACGCAGTATTTT. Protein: CASSLSDRSTDTQYF.

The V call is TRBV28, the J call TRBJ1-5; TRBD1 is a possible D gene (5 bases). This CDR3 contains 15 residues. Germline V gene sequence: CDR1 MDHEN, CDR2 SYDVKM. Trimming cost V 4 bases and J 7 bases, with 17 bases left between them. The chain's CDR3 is CASSSPGNRGQPQHF. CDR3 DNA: TGTGCCAGCAGTTCCCCGGGAAATAGGGGACAGCCCCAGCATTTT.

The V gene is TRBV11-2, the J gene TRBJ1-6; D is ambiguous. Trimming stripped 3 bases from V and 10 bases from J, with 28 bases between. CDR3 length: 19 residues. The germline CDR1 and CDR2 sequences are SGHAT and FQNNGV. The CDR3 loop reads CASSLSSVGRLGVESPLHF. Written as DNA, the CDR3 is TGTGCCAGCAGCTTGTCGTCCGTTGGCAGGTTGGGAGTAGAATCACCCCTCCACTTT.

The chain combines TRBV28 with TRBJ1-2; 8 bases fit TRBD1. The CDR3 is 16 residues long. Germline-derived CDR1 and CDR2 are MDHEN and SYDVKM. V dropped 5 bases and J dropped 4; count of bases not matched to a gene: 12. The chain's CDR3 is CASSSPGTGPSYGYTF. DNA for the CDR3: TGTGCCAGCAGTAGCCCCGGGACAGGACCCTCCTATGGCTACACCTTC.